These 2 T cell receptor beta chains came from one sample sequenced in a study of cytomegalovirus exposure and HLA in healthy donors. PCR involved 60 Vbeta and 13 Jbeta primers. TCRdb's copy holds only in-frame clones and misses some; the assay was immunoSEQ multiplex PCR. The top ten hold about 0.94% of the sample, which has roughly 120,000 clones, 80% to 85% seen once. The sequencing input was PBMCs. These receptors were taken from a human donor in good health.

The chain recombines TRBV15 with TRBJ2-7, with D tentatively TRBD2 (7 bases). The V and J ends lost 2 bases and 3 bases respectively, with 17 bases between them. From germline, CDR1 is LNHNV and CDR2 YYDKDF (reference sequence). The CDR3 runs 16 residues. The CDR3 loop is CATSRPLGGPLYEQYF. The CDR3 DNA sequence: TGTGCCACCAGCAGACCCCTGGGGGGGCCCCTCTACGAGCAGTACTTC.

CDR3 sequence: CAITESGGGSYNEQFF. CDR3 sequence (DNA): TGTGCCATCACCGAAAGCGGGGGGGGCTCCTACAATGAGCAGTTCTTC. This rearrangement joins TRBV10-3 to TRBJ2-1, with 10 bases lining up with TRBD2. V lost 7 bases, J lost 0 bases, and 6 bases stayed unmatched. In germline, CDR1 is ENHRY, CDR2 SYGVKD. The CDR3 is made up of 16 amino acids.